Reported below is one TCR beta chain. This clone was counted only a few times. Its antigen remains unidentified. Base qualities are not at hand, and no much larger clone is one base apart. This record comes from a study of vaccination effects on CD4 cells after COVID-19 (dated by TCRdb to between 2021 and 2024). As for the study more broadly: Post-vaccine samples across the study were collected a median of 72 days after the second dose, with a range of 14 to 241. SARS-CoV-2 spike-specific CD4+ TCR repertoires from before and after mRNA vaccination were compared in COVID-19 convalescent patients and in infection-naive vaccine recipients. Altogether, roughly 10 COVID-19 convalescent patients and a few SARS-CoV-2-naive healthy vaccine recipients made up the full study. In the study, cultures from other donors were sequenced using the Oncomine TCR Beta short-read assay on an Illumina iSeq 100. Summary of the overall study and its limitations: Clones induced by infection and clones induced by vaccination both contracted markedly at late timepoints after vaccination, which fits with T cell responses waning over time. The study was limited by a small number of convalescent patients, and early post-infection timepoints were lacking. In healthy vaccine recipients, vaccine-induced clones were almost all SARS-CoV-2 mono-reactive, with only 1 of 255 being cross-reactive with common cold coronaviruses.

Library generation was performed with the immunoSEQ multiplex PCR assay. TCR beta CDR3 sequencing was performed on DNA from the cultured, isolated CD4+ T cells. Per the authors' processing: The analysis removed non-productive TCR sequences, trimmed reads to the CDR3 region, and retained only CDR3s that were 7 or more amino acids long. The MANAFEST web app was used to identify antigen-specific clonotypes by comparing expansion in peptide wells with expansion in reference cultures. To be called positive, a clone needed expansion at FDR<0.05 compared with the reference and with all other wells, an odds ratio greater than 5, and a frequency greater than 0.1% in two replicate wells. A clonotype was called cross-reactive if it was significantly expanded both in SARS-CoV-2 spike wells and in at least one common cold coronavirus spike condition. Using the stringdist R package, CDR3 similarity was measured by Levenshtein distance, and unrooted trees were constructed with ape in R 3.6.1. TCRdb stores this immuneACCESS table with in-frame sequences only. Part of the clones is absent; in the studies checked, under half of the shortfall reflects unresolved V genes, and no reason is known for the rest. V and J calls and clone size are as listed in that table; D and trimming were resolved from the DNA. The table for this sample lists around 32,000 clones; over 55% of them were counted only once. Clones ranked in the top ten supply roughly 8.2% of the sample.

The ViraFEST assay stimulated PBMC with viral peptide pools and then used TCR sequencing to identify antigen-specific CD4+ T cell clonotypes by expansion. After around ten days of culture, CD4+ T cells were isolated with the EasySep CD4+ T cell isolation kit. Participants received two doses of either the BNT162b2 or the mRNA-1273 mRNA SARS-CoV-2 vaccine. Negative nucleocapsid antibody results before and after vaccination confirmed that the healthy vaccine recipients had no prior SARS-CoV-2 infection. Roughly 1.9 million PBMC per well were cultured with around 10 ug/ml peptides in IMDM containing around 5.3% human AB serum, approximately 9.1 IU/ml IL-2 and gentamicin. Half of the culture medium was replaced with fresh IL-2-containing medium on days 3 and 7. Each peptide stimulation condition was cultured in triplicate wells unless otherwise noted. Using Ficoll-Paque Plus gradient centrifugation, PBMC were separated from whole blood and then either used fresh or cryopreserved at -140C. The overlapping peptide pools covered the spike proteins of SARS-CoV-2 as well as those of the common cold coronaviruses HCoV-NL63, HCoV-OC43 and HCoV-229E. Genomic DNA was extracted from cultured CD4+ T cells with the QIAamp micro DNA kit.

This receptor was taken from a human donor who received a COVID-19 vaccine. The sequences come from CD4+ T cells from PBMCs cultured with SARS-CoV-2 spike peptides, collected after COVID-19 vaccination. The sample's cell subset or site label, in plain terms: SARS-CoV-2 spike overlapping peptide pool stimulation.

The CDR3 loop reads CASSKDAPAGSGTDTQYF. The DNA reads TGTGCCAGCAGCAAAGATGCGCCAGCGGGATCTGGCACAGATACGCAGTATTTT. Recombination linked TRBV21-1 to TRBJ2-3; the D call in the table, TRBD2, was not verified against the DNA. TRBV21-1 is deemed a pseudogene. Its CDR3 holds 18 amino acids, cysteine through phenylalanine. Just CDR3 DNA is preserved here, 54 bases in frame from base 1.